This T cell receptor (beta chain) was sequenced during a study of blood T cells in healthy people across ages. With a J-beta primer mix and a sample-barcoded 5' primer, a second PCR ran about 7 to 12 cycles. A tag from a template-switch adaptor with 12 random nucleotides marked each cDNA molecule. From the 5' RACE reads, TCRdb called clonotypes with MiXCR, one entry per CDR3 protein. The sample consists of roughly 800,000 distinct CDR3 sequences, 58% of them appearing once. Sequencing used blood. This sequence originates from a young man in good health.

The chain's CDR3 is CASSPTGVNNQPQHF. DNA for the CDR3: TGTGCCAGCAGCCCAACAGGGGTCAACAATCAGCCCCAGCATTTT. This rearrangement joins TRBV11-2 to TRBJ1-5, with TRBD1 matching over 7 bases. Germline V gene lookup returns CDR1 SGHAT and CDR2 FQNNGV. CDR3 length equals 15 residues. The V segment lost 5 bases and the J segment 3 bases; nucleotides outside the gene matches: 7. The full variable domain, its missing parts supplied by reference TRBV11-2 and TRBJ1-5, is EAGVAQSPRYKIIEKRQSVAFWCNPISGHATLYWYQQILGQGPKLLIQFQNNGVVDDSQLPKDRFSAERLKGVDSTLKIQPAKLEDSAVYLCASSPTGVNNQPQHFGDGTRLSIL.